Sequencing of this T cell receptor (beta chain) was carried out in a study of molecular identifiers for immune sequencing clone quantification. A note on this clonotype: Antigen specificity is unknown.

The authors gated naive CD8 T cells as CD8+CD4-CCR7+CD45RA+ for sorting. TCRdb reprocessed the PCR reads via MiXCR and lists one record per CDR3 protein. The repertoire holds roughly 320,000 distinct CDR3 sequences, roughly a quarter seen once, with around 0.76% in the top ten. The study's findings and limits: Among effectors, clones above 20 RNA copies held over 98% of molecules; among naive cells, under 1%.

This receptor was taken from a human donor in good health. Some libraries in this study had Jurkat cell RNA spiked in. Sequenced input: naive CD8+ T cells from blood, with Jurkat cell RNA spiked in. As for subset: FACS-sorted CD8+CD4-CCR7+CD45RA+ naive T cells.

CDR3 region: CASSYSRSQPQHF. The CDR3 coding sequence is TGTGCCAGCAGTTACTCGAGGAGTCAGCCCCAGCATTTT. V usage is TRBV6-2 or TRBV6-3 and J usage is TRBJ1-5, with no clear D. This CDR3 has 13 residues. V dropped 0 bases and J dropped 6 bases, with 6 bases sitting between them. CDR1 and CDR2 from the germline V gene are MNHEY and SVGEGT.